This entry lists 20 T cell receptor beta chains sequenced from one sample in a study of cytomegalovirus exposure and HLA in healthy donors. Assay: immunoSEQ multiplex PCR; the TCRdb copy retains only in-frame clones and omits some. The data hold over 60,000 clones, with 95% observed a single time. The material sequenced was PBMCs. Receptors originate from a man between 18 and 35 years old in good health and CMV-seronegative.

J is TRBJ1-1 and V is TRBV6-1; tentatively, D is TRBD1 (6 bases). CDR3 length: 16 residues. Trimming removed 4 bases at V and 1 base at J, with 16 bases between. Germline V gene sequence: CDR1 MNHNS, CDR2 SASEGT. As DNA, the CDR3 is TGTGCCAGCAGTGCCTCAGGAACCAGGGGGAACACTGAAGCTTTCTTT. Protein: CASSASGTRGNTEAFF.

J is TRBJ1-1 and V is TRBV7-9, with D unresolved. The CDR3 spans 14 residues. V was cut by 2 bases and J by 1 base, with 8 bases left in between. Per the germline V gene, CDR1 is SEHNR and CDR2 is FQNEAQ (reference sequence). The CDR3 bases are TGTGCCAGCAGCTTAATACGAGCGAACACTGAAGCTTTCTTT. This sequence encodes CASSLIRANTEAFF.

The chain combines TRBV5-5 with TRBJ2-5, with 7 bases matching TRBD2. Germline-derived CDR1 and CDR2 are SGHKS and YYEKEE (reference sequence). Trimming cost V 4 bases and J 9 bases; bases outside gene matches: 12. The CDR3 loop spans 14 amino acids. The CDR3, as DNA: TGTGCCAGCAGCCCCGGGACTACCGGTTTTCCCCAGTACTTC. It codes for CASSPGTTGFPQYF.

This clone was found once. V gene TRBV19 combines with J gene TRBJ1-1, with D perhaps matching TRBD1 (5 bases). CDR1 LNHDA and CDR2 SQIVND come from the germline V gene (reference sequence). V dropped 6 bases and J dropped 0 bases, with 8 bases sitting between them. The CDR3 runs 13 residues. CDR3 amino acids: CASRTDMNTEAFF. DNA for the CDR3: TGTGCCAGTAGGACAGACATGAACACTGAAGCTTTCTTT.

CDR3 protein: CASSPDRNYGYTF. The CDR3, as DNA: TGTGCCAGCAGTCCCGACAGAAACTATGGCTACACCTTC. The chain uses TRBV27 and TRBJ1-2; a possible D gene is TRBD1 (5 bases). Between the trimmed V and J ends, which lost 5 bases and 2 bases, there was a span of 9 bases. Germline-derived CDR1 and CDR2 are MNHEY and SMNVEV (reference sequence). CDR3 size: 13 residues.

The CDR3 DNA reads as TGTGCCAGCAGCCAAGGGACAGGCTGGCTGTTTTTT. Translating gives CASSQGTGWLFF. The rearrangement links TRBV28 to TRBJ2-2, with TRBD1 matching over 8 bases. The trim removed 6 bases at V and 13 bases at J, leaving 7 bases unmatched. Germline values: CDR1 MDHEN, CDR2 SYDVKM. This CDR3 comprises 12 residues.

The CDR3 sequence is CASSQAMNTEAFF. The CDR3 DNA reads as TGTGCCAGCAGTCAAGCTATGAACACTGAAGCTTTCTTT. The gene calls are TRBV6-6 and TRBJ1-1; D is ambiguous. This CDR3 region has 13 residues. Trimming took off 5 bases at V and 0 bases at J, with 7 bases between the two ends. Germline V gene sequence: CDR1 MNHNY, CDR2 SVGAGI (reference sequence).

The CDR3 sequence: CASGSGLYEQYF. The CDR3 coding sequence is TGTGCCAGCGGAAGCGGACTCTACGAGCAGTACTTC. The rearrangement uses TRBV6-1 and TRBJ2-7; perhaps TRBD2 as D (5 bases). Germline values: CDR1 MNHNS, CDR2 SASEGT. CDR3 length equals 12 residues. V was cut by 8 bases and J by 3 bases, with 11 bases left in between.

This chain joins TRBV6-1 and TRBJ1-4; tentative D call: TRBD1 (6 bases). Trimming stripped 8 bases from V and 0 bases from J, with 13 bases between. The CDR3 covers 15 residues. Germline CDR1 is MNHNS and CDR2 is SASEGT. Here the CDR3 reads CASGRQEATNEKLFF. The CDR3 bases are TGTGCCAGCGGGCGACAGGAGGCAACTAATGAAAAACTGTTTTTT.

The gene calls are TRBV5-4 and TRBJ1-3; D unresolved. The germline V gene has CDR1 SGHNT and CDR2 YYREEE (reference sequence). Deletions cut 2 bases from V and 7 bases from J, with 19 bases between. The CDR3 length is 16 residues. The CDR3 is CASSFGGSGLVNTIYF. CDR3 nucleotide sequence: TGTGCCAGCAGCTTCGGCGGATCTGGATTGGTGAACACCATATATTTT.

This clone was picked up one time. This chain's CDR3 is CASSIEGQPHLEGELFF. In DNA, the CDR3 is TGTGCCAGTAGTATAGAGGGACAGCCTCACCTTGAAGGGGAGCTGTTTTTT. The chain combines TRBV19 with TRBJ2-2; 7 bases align to TRBD1. The CDR3 has 17 amino acids. J lost 8 bases, V lost 0 bases, and 12 bases had no gene match. Per the germline V gene, CDR1 is LNHDA and CDR2 is SQIVND (reference sequence).

The V gene is TRBV30, the J gene TRBJ1-1, with 7 bases fitting TRBD1. Germline assignment: CDR1 GTSNPN and CDR2 SVGIG (reference sequence). The CDR3 covers 11 residues. The ends lost 4 bases at V and 10 bases at J; junction bases unmatched: 6. As DNA, the CDR3 is TGTGCCTGGAAGGGGGCTAGGGTAGCTTTCTTT. Translated, it gives CAWKGARVAFF. Based on the CDR3 plus reference TRBV30 and TRBJ1-1, the full variable domain is SQTIHQWPATLVQPVGSPLSLECTVEGTSNPNLYWYRQAAGRGLQLLFYSVGIGQISSEVPQNLSASRPQDRQFILSSKKLLLSDSGFYLCAWKGARVAFFGQGTRLTVV.

This rearrangement joins TRBV7-3 to TRBJ2-7, with 7 bases that match TRBD2. Germline assignment: CDR1 SGHTA and CDR2 FQGTGA. The CDR3 is made up of 16 amino acids. Trimming at V came to 2 bases and at J to 4 bases, leaving 11 bases not matched to a gene. Here the CDR3 reads CASSLLGGPGEYEQYF. CDR3 in DNA: TGTGCCAGCAGCTTATTGGGAGGGCCGGGAGAATACGAGCAGTACTTC.

V gene TRBV21-1 combines with J gene TRBJ1-6; TRBD1 is taken as the D call from the table, unchecked against the DNA. TRBV21-1 corresponds to a pseudogene. This CDR3 contains 19 residues. The CDR3 is CASSKSRTGLESYNSPLHF. The CDR3 region has the DNA TGTGCCAGCAGCAAATCCAGGACAGGGTTGGAATCCTATAATTCACCCCTCCACTTT.

The chain's CDR3 is CASSLTGRRNYGYTF. The CDR3 bases are TGTGCCAGCAGCCTGACAGGTCGGCGCAACTATGGCTACACCTTC. The rearrangement links TRBV6-6 to TRBJ1-2, with a weak D call TRBD1 (6 bases). Germline lookup yields CDR1 MNHNY and CDR2 SVGAGI (reference sequence). V lost 6 bases and J 2 bases, leaving 16 bases between the germline ends. This CDR3 region has 15 residues.

V and J are TRBV4-3 and TRBJ2-6; TRBD1 matches 10 bases. The CDR3 is 17 residues long. Germline trimming cut 4 bases from V and 0 bases from J; bases unmatched to any gene: 3. Per the germline V gene, CDR1 is LGHNA and CDR2 is YSLEER. The CDR3 DNA reads as TGCGCCAGCAGCCGCTGGACAGGGGGCTCTGGGGCCAACGTCCTGACTTTC. It specifies CASSRWTGGSGANVLTF.

The gene calls are TRBV7-9 and TRBJ2-1; 12 bases agree with TRBD2. V was clipped by 5 bases and J by 8 bases; unmatched bases: 4. The length of the CDR3 is 14 residues. The V gene's germline CDR1 is SEHNR and CDR2 FQNEAQ (reference sequence). The CDR3 DNA is TGTGCCAGCAGCCCTAGCGGGGGGGGATATGAGCAGTTCTTC. Protein product: CASSPSGGGYEQFF.

Here the CDR3 reads CASSLPGQNSPLHF. The CDR3 DNA sequence: TGTGCCAGCAGCTTACCGGGACAGAATTCACCCCTCCACTTT. The chain carries TRBV13 and TRBJ1-6, with 7 bases lining up with TRBD1. The V segment lost 2 bases and the J segment 7 bases; nucleotides outside the gene matches: 2. CDR3 length: 14 amino acids. From germline, CDR1 is PRHDT and CDR2 FYEKMQ (reference sequence).

The gene calls are TRBV30 and TRBJ1-1; D gene ambiguous. Trimming left V 1 base short and J 1 base short, with 7 bases between. There are 13 residues in the CDR3. Per the germline V gene, CDR1 is GTSNPN and CDR2 is SVGIG (reference sequence). The CDR3, as DNA: TGTGCCTGGAGTGCCCAGTCGAACACTGAAGCTTTCTTT. Amino acids: CAWSAQSNTEAFF.

The chain is built from TRBV6-5 and TRBJ1-2, with D possibly being TRBD1 (5 bases). Germline V CDR1 and CDR2: MNHEY, SVGAGI. CDR3 size: 14 residues. The V end lost 7 bases, the J end lost 7 bases, and 19 bases lay between the germline ends. The CDR3 region has the DNA TGTGCCAGCACCTCCCTGGAGGGGCCGCGTGGCTACACCTTC. Its translation is CASTSLEGPRGYTF.